The T cell receptor beta chain under discussion was sequenced for a study of T cell responses to AZD1222 COVID-19 vaccine. Notes on this clone: Antigen specificity is unknown.

Clones were read by immunoSEQ multiplex PCR, and TCRdb kept only the in-frame ones, dropping some. The sample comprises about 130,000 clones, 70% to 90% of which are singletons, and 7.5% to 8.5% rests with the top ten. Losses at the gene ends were 7 bases for V and 4 bases for J; bases not matched to a gene: 4. The CDR3 covers 12 residues. CDR1 SQVTM and CDR2 ANQGSEA come from the germline V gene. The study, taken as a whole, reports: The peak T cell response came first, and repertoires were sampled only after it. The donor group comprised mostly white British people and more females; the analysis possibly underestimated clonal diversity.

The rearrangement links TRBV29-1 to TRBJ2-3; 8 bases align to TRBD2. The TCR sequence derives from an adult in good health. The material sequenced was peripheral blood, taken on day 0 of AZD1222 vaccination. In nucleotides, the CDR3 is TGCAGCGACAACGGGGGGGCAGATACGCAGTATTTT. Protein: CSDNGGADTQYF.